The 2 T cell receptor beta chains below were found in one sample sequenced in a study of blood T cell repertoires in COVID-19. The method was immunoSEQ multiplex PCR; TCRdb's version includes in-frame clones alone and lacks a portion of them. The sample yields 250,000 to 300,000 clones, roughly 89% seen once. The sample comprised PBMCs or T cells enriched from blood (not recorded which). All receptors derive from a woman aged 50 to 60 who had been exposed to COVID-19.

This chain connects TRBV28 to TRBJ2-7, with D perhaps matching TRBD2 (6 bases). Germline lookup yields CDR1 MDHEN and CDR2 SYDVKM. With 7 bases removed from V and 3 bases from J, the gap between germline ends came to 13 bases. The CDR3 is made up of 13 amino acids. CDR3 nucleotides: TGTGCCAGCACGGGGACTTTAAGCTACGAGCAGTACTTC. Translating gives CASTGTLSYEQYF.

The chain employs TRBV6-5 and TRBJ1-4; possibly TRBD1 for D (5 bases). The length of the CDR3 is 14 residues. V lost 2 bases and J 7 bases, leaving 11 bases between the germline ends. Germline values: CDR1 MNHEY, CDR2 SVGAGI. Here the CDR3 DNA reads TGTGCCAGCAGTTACGGACTCGGGGGTGAAAAACTGTTTTTT. This encodes CASSYGLGGEKLFF.